Listed below are T cell receptor beta chains from one sample, sequenced in a study of CD8+CD57+ T cells in acquired aplastic anemia. TCRdb re-derived calls from the reads in MiXCR, one entry per CDR3 protein. The data hold around 130,000 distinct CDR3 sequences, with 55% to 70% observed a single time. Sequenced sample: sorted CD4+, CD8+, or CD8+CD57+ T cells (not recorded which) from PBMCs. The receptors were sampled from a human donor with aplastic anemia. CDR3s include the opening cysteine and the closing phenylalanine or tryptophan. D genes are given only for firm matches. Clone size appears in some rows only: once, few, many, or a class for an expanded clone.

- - TRBJ1-4 TRBV20-1 13 CSAGQSTNEKLFF TGCAGTGCCGGACAGTCAACTAATGAAAAACTGTTTTTT
TRBD2 few TRBJ2-1 TRBV24-1 14 CATSSGGSYNEQFF TGTGCCACCTCATCGGGGGGCTCCTACAATGAGCAGTTCTTC
TRBD1 many TRBJ2-5 TRBV13 15 CASSQGRQGAETQYF TGTGCCAGCAGCCAGGGGAGACAGGGGGCAGAGACCCAGTACTTC
- - TRBJ1-1 TRBV19 13 CASSSSSNTEAFF TGTGCCAGTAGTTCCTCATCAAACACTGAAGCTTTCTTT
- many TRBJ1-5 TRBV19 18 CASSIDSYRDGLGQPQHF TGTGCCAGTAGTATAGATTCGTACAGGGACGGTTTGGGGCAGCCCCAGCATTTT
TRBD1 - TRBJ1-3 TRBV25-1 14 CASTPQGARDTIYF TGTGCCAGCACCCCACAGGGGGCGCGGGACACCATATATTTT
TRBD2 - TRBJ2-3 TRBV25-1 14 CASSLAGGQPTQYF TGTGCCAGCTCATTAGCGGGAGGACAACCTACGCAGTATTTT
TRBD2 few TRBJ2-1 TRBV24-1 14 CATSDGLVGNEQFF TGTGCCACCAGTGATGGACTAGTAGGCAATGAGCAGTTCTTC
- - TRBJ2-6 TRBV20-1 15 CSAYQTMGGANVLTF TGCAGTGCTTACCAGACTATGGGCGGGGCCAACGTCCTGACTTTC
TRBD1 - TRBJ1-2 TRBV20-1 13 CSANQTGDYGYTF TGCAGTGCTAACCAGACAGGGGACTATGGCTACACCTTC
- once TRBJ1-2 TRBV10-3 13 CAIQTEVNYGYTF TGTGCCATCCAGACAGAAGTTAACTATGGCTACACCTTC
- - TRBJ2-1 TRBV4-3 15 CASSQDPGTWNEQFF TGCGCCAGCAGCCAAGATCCAGGGACATGGAATGAGCAGTTCTTC
- many TRBJ2-4 TRBV24-1 19 CATKGEGCIPSVAKNIQYF TGTGCCACCAAGGGTGAGGGTTGCATCCCCTCGGTAGCCAAAAACATTCAGTACTTC
TRBD1 - TRBJ2-5 TRBV30 13 CAWTGTGVETQYF TGTGCCTGGACTGGAACAGGGGTTGAGACCCAGTACTTC
TRBD1 - TRBJ2-4 TRBV29-1 11 CSGGTENIQYF TGCAGCGGTGGGACAGAAAACATTCAGTACTTC
TRBD1 - TRBJ2-7 TRBV5-6 13 CASSFDRAREQYF TGTGCCAGCAGCTTTGACAGGGCACGCGAGCAGTACTTC
- few TRBJ2-5 TRBV9 12 CASSGTRGTQYF TGTGCCAGCAGCGGCACCCGGGGGACCCAGTACTTC
- - TRBJ2-7 TRBV20-1 13 CSAPPDSAYEQYF TGCAGCGCCCCTCCTGACAGTGCCTACGAGCAGTACTTC
- many TRBJ1-6 TRBV11-2 12 CASSLMNSPLHF TGTGCCAGCAGCTTAATGAATTCACCCCTCCACTTT
- once TRBJ1-1 TRBV19 11 CASRTNGGAFF TGTGCCAGTAGAACTAACGGGGGAGCTTTCTTT
- few TRBJ2-7 TRBV6-2/TRBV6-3 13 CASSYRDNYEQYF TGTGCCAGCAGTTACCGGGACAACTACGAGCAGTACTTC
- - TRBJ1-2 TRBV6-1 12 CASSELSYGYTF TGTGCCAGCAGTGAACTCTCCTATGGCTACACCTTC
- few TRBJ1-1 TRBV7-2 14 CASSSPHLNTEAFF TGTGCCAGCAGCTCCCCCCACCTTAACACTGAAGCTTTCTTT
- many TRBJ2-3 TRBV7-7 14 CASSPWSAGDTQYF TGTGCTAGCAGCCCCTGGTCCGCGGGAGATACGCAGTATTTT
- - TRBJ2-1 TRBV27 17 CASSLSGNLYSYNEQFF TGTGCCAGCAGTTTAAGTGGCAACCTCTACTCCTACAATGAGCAGTTCTTC
TRBD1 - TRBJ2-2 TRBV5-8 15 CASSPGTANTGELFF TGTGCCAGCAGCCCCGGGACAGCAAACACCGGGGAGCTGTTTTTT